Shown below are 26 T cell receptor beta chains from a single sample sequenced in a study of blood T cell repertoires in COVID-19 (dated by TCRdb to the early 2020s). The library was obtained by the immunoSEQ multiplex PCR assay. Held by TCRdb, this immuneACCESS table contains in-frame sequences only and omits some clones. Under half of the omission traces to an unresolved V gene where checked; the cause of the rest is unknown. The sample table holds roughly 97,000 clones, of which roughly 80% were seen once. The top ten clones comprise 26% of the sample. The sequenced sample was peripheral blood. The receptor set was obtained from a man between 60 and 70 years old with acute or convalescent COVID-19.

The chain joins TRBV6-5 to TRBJ1-4; 9 positions agree with TRBD1. Trimming removed 2 bases from V and 7 bases from J; junction bases left unmatched: 8. The CDR3 has 16 amino acids. Germline-derived CDR1 and CDR2 are MNHEY and SVGAGI. The CDR3 sequence is CASSYTRTGVREKLFF. CDR3 bases: TGTGCCAGCAGTTACACCAGGACAGGGGTTCGTGAAAAACTGTTTTTT.

This chain uses TRBV19 with TRBJ1-1; no reliable D call. The V end lost 9 bases, the J end lost 4 bases, and 30 bases lay between the germline ends. CDR1 is LNHDA, CDR2 SQIVND, per germline (reference sequence). The length of the CDR3 is 18 residues. The CDR3 region has the DNA TGTGCCAGCACCCCCACGACCTTCGATCCCAAAGGAGTCACTGAAGCTTTCTTT. This sequence encodes CASTPTTFDPKGVTEAFF.

The chain couples TRBV7-2 to TRBJ1-3; D remains ambiguous. This CDR3 comprises 14 residues. V lost 4 bases to trimming and J lost 9 bases, with 16 bases between them. Looked up from germline, CDR1 is SGHTA and CDR2 is FQGNSA. The chain's CDR3 is CASSSPGQPSTIYF. CDR3 in DNA: TGTGCCAGCAGCTCTCCGGGTCAGCCCAGCACCATATATTTT.

The chain employs TRBV19 and TRBJ2-1; D is possibly TRBD2 (5 bases). The CDR3 length is 16 residues. V gave up 3 bases and J gave up 8 bases, with 20 bases separating them. Germline-derived CDR1 and CDR2 are LNHDA and SQIVND (reference sequence). CDR3 sequence: CASSIMASYDGDEQFF. The CDR3 region has the DNA TGTGCCAGTAGTATTATGGCTAGCTATGATGGCGATGAGCAGTTCTTC.

This clone was seen a few times. This chain joins TRBV18 and TRBJ1-1, with 7 bases fitting TRBD1. J was trimmed by 4 bases and V by 6 bases; bases with no gene match: 11. CDR1 and CDR2 from the germline V gene are KGHSH and LQKENI. There are 15 residues in the CDR3. This chain's CDR3 is CASSPEDRIGTEAFF. The CDR3 bases are TGTGCCAGCTCGCCTGAGGACAGGATTGGCACTGAAGCTTTCTTT.

The J gene is TRBJ2-3, the V gene TRBV19; possibly TRBD2 for D (5 bases). The CDR3 totals 14 residues. V was cut by 7 bases and J by 1 base, with 12 bases left in between. The germline gives CDR1 LNHDA, CDR2 SQIVND (reference sequence). For the CDR3, the DNA is TGTGCCAGTACTGCCTCCGGGGGCACAGATACGCAGTATTTT. Its translation is CASTASGGTDTQYF.

This chain joins TRBV27 and TRBJ2-2, with TRBD1 identical over 7 bases. Trimming removed 8 bases from V and 5 bases from J; junction bases left unmatched: 14. CDR3 size: 16 residues. CDR1 and CDR2 from the germline V gene are MNHEY and SMNVEV (reference sequence). CDR3 residues: CASLPRGTVQTGELFF. In nucleotides, the CDR3 is TGTGCCAGCTTGCCCCGAGGGACAGTACAGACCGGGGAGCTGTTTTTT.

The rearrangement joins TRBV4-3 to TRBJ2-5; 12 bases agree with TRBD2. V shed 0 bases, J shed 4 bases, and the junction held 3 bases outside the gene matches. This CDR3 spans 16 amino acids. Germline values: CDR1 LGHNA, CDR2 YSLEER. CDR3 DNA sequence: TGCGCCAGCAGCCAAGAGCTAGCGGGAGGGCCAGAGACCCAGTACTTC. Amino acids: CASSQELAGGPETQYF.

This rearrangement joins TRBV5-1 to TRBJ2-6, with TRBD2 matching over 10 bases. There are 18 residues in the CDR3. V was clipped by 4 bases and J by 0 bases; unmatched bases: 7. The germline CDR1 and CDR2 sequences are SGHRS and YFSETQ. As DNA, the CDR3 is TGCGCCAGCAGCACCGGGACTAGCGCGAGCTCTGGGGCCAACGTCCTGACTTTC. Translating gives CASSTGTSASSGANVLTF.

The V and J genes are TRBV7-6 and TRBJ2-1, with D perhaps TRBD2 (5 bases). There are 15 residues in the CDR3. The V and J ends lost 1 base and 7 bases respectively, with 14 bases between them. The V gene's germline CDR1 is SGHVS and CDR2 FNYEAQ. The CDR3 loop is CASSLVEGSNNEQFF. Written as DNA, the CDR3 is TGTGCCAGCAGCTTAGTCGAGGGCTCAAATAATGAGCAGTTCTTC.

The chain is built from TRBV19 and TRBJ2-1; D possibly corresponds to TRBD1 (6 bases). Germline V gene sequence: CDR1 LNHDA, CDR2 SQIVND (reference sequence). Trimming cost V 6 bases and J 6 bases, with 15 bases left between them. The CDR3 totals 14 residues. As DNA, the CDR3 is TGTGCCAGTAGACCCGACAGGACTTTCAATGAGCAGTTCTTC. Encoded protein: CASRPDRTFNEQFF. Filled out from reference TRBV19 and TRBJ2-1, the complete variable domain reads DGGITQSPKYLFRKEGQNVTLSCEQNLNHDAMYWYRQDPGQGLRLIYYSQIVNDFQKGDIAEGYSVSREKKESFPLTVTSAQKNPTAFYLCASRPDRTFNEQFFGPGTRLTVL.

The genes are TRBV3-1 (or the pseudogene TRBV3-2) and TRBJ2-1; 11 nucleotides line up with TRBD1. There are 15 residues in the CDR3. V lost 2 bases and J lost 5; bases outside the gene matches: 2. The germline V gene has CDR1 LGHDT and CDR2 YNNKEL (reference sequence). The CDR3 is CASSQRDRGNNEQFF. The CDR3, as DNA: TGTGCCAGCAGCCAACGGGACAGGGGGAACAATGAGCAGTTCTTC.

V and J are TRBV29-1 and TRBJ2-1; D gene unclear. Germline CDR1 and CDR2: SQVTM and ANQGSEA. The V end lost 4 bases, the J end lost 7 bases, and 11 bases lay between the germline ends. The CDR3 has 12 residues. The CDR3 loop is CSVGLRWNEQFF. In DNA form, the CDR3 reads TGCAGCGTTGGGCTCCGATGGAATGAGCAGTTCTTC.

The chain joins TRBV24-1 to TRBJ2-3; no clear D gene. There are 14 residues in the CDR3. The V end was cut by 4 bases, the J end by 6 bases, with 13 bases between. The germline CDR1 and CDR2 sequences are KGHDR and SFDVKD. CDR3 nucleotide sequence: TGTGCCACCAGTGACCCAAAGAGAGTCGATACGCAGTATTTT. The encoded protein is CATSDPKRVDTQYF.

The chain is built from TRBV6-1 and TRBJ2-5; D gene unclear. V shed 1 base and J shed 2 bases, with 20 bases lying between them. The CDR3 contains 18 residues. Germline V gene data show CDR1 as MNHNS and CDR2 as SASEGT. The CDR3 loop is CASSEDGFRVPLQETQYF. As DNA, the CDR3 is TGTGCCAGCAGTGAAGATGGATTCCGGGTCCCGTTACAAGAGACCCAGTACTTC.

The genes are TRBV13 and TRBJ1-2; weak D call: TRBD1 (5 bases). Trimming left V 5 bases short and J 5 bases short, with 9 bases between. Germline V gives CDR1 PRHDT, CDR2 FYEKMQ (reference sequence). The CDR3 extends over 12 amino acids. In DNA form, the CDR3 reads TGTGCCAGCAGCCCACGGGGGTATGGCTACACCTTC. This sequence encodes CASSPRGYGYTF.

The chain links TRBV28 to TRBJ2-7, with 7 bases that match TRBD2. The J segment lost 1 base and the V segment lost 8 bases, leaving 8 bases of the junction unmatched. CDR1 and CDR2 (germline): MDHEN, SYDVKM. This CDR3 contains 14 residues. The CDR3, as DNA: TGTGCCAGCCATTCGGGGGGTTCATCCTACGAGCAGTACTTC. Amino acids: CASHSGGSSYEQYF.

This chain uses TRBV7-2 with TRBJ1-1; D may be TRBD1 (5 bases). Trimming pared 6 bases from V and 5 bases from J, leaving 13 bases between. There are 13 residues in the CDR3. Germline V gene data show CDR1 as SGHTA and CDR2 as FQGNSA. Written as DNA, the CDR3 is TGTGCCAGCAGTTCAGGGATGCGAACTGAAGCTTTCTTT. This codes for CASSSGMRTEAFF. Combining the CDR3 with reference TRBV7-2 and TRBJ1-1 gives the whole variable domain GAGVSQSPSNKVTEKGKDVELRCDPISGHTALYWYRQSLGQGLEFLIYFQGNSAPDKSGLPSDRFSAERTGGSVSTLTIQRTQQEDSAVYLCASSSGMRTEAFFGQGTRLTVV.

The chain is built from TRBV28 and TRBJ2-2, with TRBD2 matching over 9 bases. The V gene end was trimmed by 5 bases and the J gene end by 5 bases; junction bases not matched to a gene: 15. The V gene's germline CDR1 is MDHEN and CDR2 SYDVKM. The CDR3 consists of 18 residues. The CDR3 here is CASSSLAGRHGGTGELFF. The DNA of the CDR3 is TGTGCCAGCAGTAGCCTAGCGGGACGACACGGGGGGACCGGGGAGCTGTTTTTT.

This sequence joins TRBV19 and TRBJ1-4; D is undetermined. V was shortened by 8 bases and J by 1 base, with 17 bases between the two germline ends. This CDR3 has 16 residues. Germline V CDR1 and CDR2: LNHDA, SQIVND (reference sequence). The CDR3 loop is CASLLGGGETNEKLFF. The CDR3, as DNA: TGTGCCAGTCTCCTCGGAGGAGGTGAAACTAATGAAAAACTGTTTTTT.

The genes are TRBV5-1 and TRBJ1-3; 10 bases are a match to TRBD1. The length of the CDR3 is 14 residues. V lost 4 bases and J lost 7; bases outside the gene matches: 5. Germline assignment: CDR1 SGHRS and CDR2 YFSETQ. CDR3 coding DNA: TGCGCCAGCAGCCCAGGGACAGGGGAGAACACCATATATTTT. Translating gives CASSPGTGENTIYF. The variable domain in full, completed from reference TRBV5-1 and TRBJ1-3, reads KAGVTQTPRYLIKTRGQQVTLSCSPISGHRSVSWYQQTPGQGLQFLFEYFSETQRNKGNFPGRFSGRQFSNSRSEMNVSTLELGDSALYLCASSPGTGENTIYFGEGSWLTVV.

The CDR3 is CASSLDRERFNQPQHF. CDR3 coding DNA: TGTGCCAGCAGCTTAGACAGGGAGAGGTTTAATCAGCCCCAGCATTTT. The chain couples TRBV7-8 to TRBJ1-5; a possible D gene is TRBD1 (6 bases). This CDR3 is 16 amino acids long. Germline CDR1 reads SGHVS; CDR2 reads FQNEAQ. The germline V and J ends were trimmed by 1 base and 4 bases, with 14 bases remaining between them. Drawing the rest from reference TRBV7-8 and TRBJ1-5, the complete variable domain is GAGVSQSPRYKVAKRGQDVALRCDPISGHVSLFWYQQALGQGPEFLTYFQNEAQLDKSGLPSDRFFAERPEGSVSTLKIQRTQQEDSAVYLCASSLDRERFNQPQHFGDGTRLSIL.

The chain carries TRBV7-2 and TRBJ1-2; D is unclear. CDR3 length: 13 amino acids. Trimming cost V 2 bases and J 3 bases, with 7 bases left between them. Looked up from germline, CDR1 is SGHTA and CDR2 is FQGNSA. The CDR3 DNA follows: TGTGCCAGCAGCTTAAACGGTGACTATGGCTACACCTTC. It translates to CASSLNGDYGYTF.

The chain is built from TRBV18 and TRBJ2-7; TRBD1 agrees at 8 bases. This CDR3 spans 13 amino acids. V gave up 3 bases and J gave up 5 bases; unmatched junction bases: 3. Germline assignment: CDR1 KGHSH and CDR2 LQKENI. The CDR3 here is CASSPYRGNEQYV. CDR3 DNA sequence: TGTGCCAGCTCACCCTACAGGGGGAACGAGCAGTACGTC.

The gene calls are TRBV6-6 and TRBJ2-2; tentatively, D is TRBD2 (7 bases). CDR1 is MNHNY, CDR2 SVGAGI, per germline (reference sequence). V was shortened by 7 bases and J by 4 bases, with 19 bases between the two germline ends. This CDR3 has 16 amino acids. The CDR3 coding sequence is TGTGCCAGCATCCGGGGGGCAGGGTCAGGCACCGGGGAGCTGTTTTTT. This translates into CASIRGAGSGTGELFF.

A few counts support this clone. The chain has TRBV7-2 and TRBJ2-7; tentative D call: TRBD1 (6 bases). This CDR3 contains 13 residues. CDR1 and CDR2 from the germline V gene are SGHTA and FQGNSA. Trimming took off 4 bases at V and 6 bases at J, with 13 bases between the two ends. In nucleotides, the CDR3 is TGTGCCAGCAGCTCAACAGGGTTCCGCGAGCAGTACGTC. Amino acid sequence: CASSSTGFREQYV.